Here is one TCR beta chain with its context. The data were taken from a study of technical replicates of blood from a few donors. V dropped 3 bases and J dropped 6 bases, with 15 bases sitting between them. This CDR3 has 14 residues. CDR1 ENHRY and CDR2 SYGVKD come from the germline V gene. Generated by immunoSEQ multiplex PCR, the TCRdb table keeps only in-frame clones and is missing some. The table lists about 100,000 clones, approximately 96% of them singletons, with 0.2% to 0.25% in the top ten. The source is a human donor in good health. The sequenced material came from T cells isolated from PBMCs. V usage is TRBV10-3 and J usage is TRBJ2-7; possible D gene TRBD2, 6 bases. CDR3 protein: CAISESGGFGEQYF. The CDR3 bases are TGTGCCATCAGTGAAAGCGGAGGGTTTGGCGAGCAGTACTTC.